Listed here are 2 T cell receptor beta chains from one sample, sequenced in a study of T cell responses to AZD1222 COVID-19 vaccine. Sequencing was performed with immunoSEQ multiplex PCR; in TCRdb, only in-frame clones are kept and a portion is missing. The repertoire holds under 200,000 clones, with around 90% as singletons. The material was peripheral blood, obtained 28 days after the second AZD1222 dose. These receptors were obtained from an adult who received the AZD1222 COVID-19 vaccine.

This chain uses TRBV5-6 with TRBJ2-7; D call uncertain. The length of the CDR3 is 12 residues. Germline CDR1 reads SGHDT; CDR2 reads YYEEEE. Trimming removed 1 base from V and 1 base from J, with 3 bases in between. In DNA form, the CDR3 reads TGTGCCAGCAGCTTGCTTTCCTACGAGCAGTACTTC. Amino acids: CASSLLSYEQYF.

The genes are TRBV5-4 and TRBJ2-1, with D possibly TRBD1 on 5 matching bases. The CDR3 sequence is 15 residues long. V was shortened by 0 bases and J by 1 base, with 8 bases between the two germline ends. Germline V gene data show CDR1 as SGHNT and CDR2 as YYREEE (reference sequence). CDR3 sequence reads: CASSLAGASYNEQFF. The DNA of the CDR3 is TGTGCCAGCAGCTTGGCTGGGGCGTCCTACAATGAGCAGTTCTTC.